The 6 T cell receptor beta chains reported below all come from one sample, sequenced in a study of T cells in localized non-small cell lung cancer. Sequencing used immunoSEQ multiplex PCR; TCRdb keeps in-frame clones, though not all of them. Among tens of thousands of clones, 70% to 90% were seen once, and the ten largest hold 13%. This specimen consisted of peripheral blood, obtained before any cancer treatment. Receptor source: a male donor older than 55 with stage I lung adenocarcinoma.

The genes are TRBV7-9 and TRBJ2-4; no reliable D call. Germline lookup yields CDR1 SEHNR and CDR2 FQNEAQ (reference sequence). The CDR3 runs 12 residues. Trimming shortened V by 8 bases and J by 8 bases, and 13 bases separated the two germline ends. CDR3 nucleotides: TGTGCCAGCGGCTCGGGTGGTGACATTCAGTACTTC. It is translated as CASGSGGDIQYF.

The count of this clone is one. The chain carries TRBV10-3 and TRBJ2-2; D unclear. The CDR3 contains 15 residues. Trimming left V 9 bases short and J 1 base short, with 15 bases between. Germline values: CDR1 ENHRY, CDR2 SYGVKD. CDR3 bases: TGTGCCATTTCATTAGGGCTAGTGAACACCGGGGAGCTGTTTTTT. Its translation is CAISLGLVNTGELFF.

The chain uses TRBV28 and TRBJ2-7; 9 nucleotides match TRBD1. The CDR3 totals 15 residues. Germline lookup yields CDR1 MDHEN and CDR2 SYDVKM. V gave up 4 bases and J gave up 0 bases; unmatched junction bases: 4. The CDR3 region has the DNA TGTGCCAGCAGTTCCGGGACAGGGAACTCCTACGAGCAGTACTTC. This translates into CASSSGTGNSYEQYF.

This chain joins TRBV4-3 and TRBJ2-1; a weak D match, TRBD2 (5 bases). Germline CDR1 is LGHNA and CDR2 is YSLEER. CDR3 length: 17 residues. V lost 1 base, J lost 4 bases, and 17 bases lay in between. As DNA, the CDR3 is TGCGCCAGCAGCCAAGGTCCAATAACTACTAGTTACAATGAGCAGTTCTTC. It is translated as CASSQGPITTSYNEQFF.

The V call is TRBV5-8, the J call TRBJ1-2; D perhaps matches TRBD1 (6 bases). The CDR3 is 12 residues long. With 7 bases removed from V and 8 bases from J, the gap between germline ends came to 15 bases. From germline, CDR1 is SGHTS and CDR2 YDEGEE. The CDR3 sequence: CASGTGARGYTF. CDR3 DNA sequence: TGTGCCAGCGGTACGGGGGCGAGAGGCTACACCTTC.

This chain links TRBV7-6 with TRBJ1-1; D not certain. Germline CDR1 SGHVS, CDR2 FNYEAQ. This CDR3 contains 13 residues. Trimming left V 5 bases short and J 1 base short, with 8 bases between. CDR3 sequence: CASSHNKNTEAFF. The CDR3 nucleotides are TGTGCCAGCAGCCACAATAAGAACACTGAAGCTTTCTTT. The full variable domain, in which reference TRBV7-6 and TRBJ1-1 provide the parts outside the CDR3, is GAGVSQSPRYKVTKRGQDVALRCDPISGHVSLYWYRQALGQGPEFLTYFNYEAQQDKSGLPNDRFSAERPEGSISTLTIQRTEQRDSAMYRCASSHNKNTEAFFGQGTRLTVV.